This passage covers 22 T cell receptor beta chains from one sample sequenced in a study of blood T cell repertoires in COVID-19. Sequencing was performed with immunoSEQ multiplex PCR; in TCRdb, only in-frame clones are kept and a portion is missing. Among roughly 39,000 clones listed, around nine tenths were seen once. Sequencing was done on a sample of peripheral blood. All receptors derive from a woman in her seventies with acute or convalescent COVID-19.

The chain links TRBV9 to TRBJ2-2; D ambiguous. The CDR3 has 15 amino acids. Trimming stripped 6 bases from V and 4 bases from J, with 16 bases between. The germline CDR1 and CDR2 sequences are SGDLS and YYNGEE. In DNA form, the CDR3 reads TGTGCCAGCACAGGCCAGACCGAATTCACCGGGGAGCTGTTTTTT. It translates to CASTGQTEFTGELFF.

The chain is built from TRBV3-1 (or the pseudogene TRBV3-2) and TRBJ2-7, with 8 bases lining up with TRBD2. Germline V lookup: CDR1 LGHDT, CDR2 YNNKEL (reference sequence). The CDR3 runs to 14 residues. V was clipped by 4 bases and J by 3 bases; unmatched bases: 5. The CDR3 reads CASSPTSADYEQYV. CDR3 nucleotide sequence: TGTGCCAGCAGCCCGACTAGCGCCGACTACGAGCAGTACGTC.

The gene calls are TRBV7-2 and TRBJ2-2; possible D gene TRBD1, 5 bases. Germline V lookup: CDR1 SGHTA, CDR2 FQGNSA. The CDR3 runs 15 residues. V was trimmed by 1 base and J by 6 bases, leaving 12 bases between them. The CDR3 coding sequence is TGTGCCAGCAGCTTAGGACGGTTAGGGGCCGGGGAGCTGTTTTTT. Translation gives CASSLGRLGAGELFF.

This chain links TRBV27 with TRBJ1-5; D is unclear. The CDR3 sequence is 13 residues long. Between the trimmed V and J ends, which lost 4 bases and 7 bases, there was a span of 11 bases. Germline assignment: CDR1 MNHEY and CDR2 SMNVEV (reference sequence). The chain's CDR3 is CASSWSGGQPQHF. In nucleotides, the CDR3 is TGTGCCAGCAGTTGGTCGGGAGGCCAGCCCCAGCATTTT.

The chain carries TRBV5-1 and TRBJ1-4; 8 positions match TRBD1. This CDR3 spans 16 amino acids. Losses at the gene ends were 1 base for V and 3 bases for J; bases not matched to a gene: 5. Per the germline V gene, CDR1 is SGHRS and CDR2 is YFSETQ. CDR3 region: CASSLQGALSNEKLFF. Written as DNA, the CDR3 is TGCGCCAGCAGCTTGCAGGGGGCGCTTTCTAATGAAAAACTGTTTTTT. Based on the CDR3 plus reference TRBV5-1 and TRBJ1-4, the full variable domain is KAGVTQTPRYLIKTRGQQVTLSCSPISGHRSVSWYQQTPGQGLQFLFEYFSETQRNKGNFPGRFSGRQFSNSRSEMNVSTLELGDSALYLCASSLQGALSNEKLFFGSGTQLSVL.

Only one count was recorded for this clone. This chain links TRBV7-9 with TRBJ1-2; D is unresolved. With 1 base removed from V and 2 bases from J, the gap between germline ends came to 5 bases. This CDR3 contains 13 residues. Looked up from germline, CDR1 is SEHNR and CDR2 is FQNEAQ (reference sequence). Here the CDR3 reads CASSLGGNYGYTF. CDR3 bases: TGTGCCAGCAGCTTAGGAGGCAACTATGGCTACACCTTC.

The chain links TRBV28 to TRBJ1-1, with D uncertain. CDR3 length: 13 amino acids. The germline V and J ends were trimmed by 5 bases and 5 bases, with 12 bases remaining between them. Germline V gene lookup returns CDR1 MDHEN and CDR2 SYDVKM. The chain's CDR3 is CASSRHQVTEAFF. CDR3 bases: TGTGCCAGCAGTCGCCATCAGGTAACTGAAGCTTTCTTT.

This clone was observed once. The gene calls are TRBV6-2 or TRBV6-3 and TRBJ2-7; D perhaps matches TRBD2 (6 bases). From germline, CDR1 is MNHEY and CDR2 SVGEGT. V was trimmed by 4 bases and J by 3 bases, leaving 13 bases between them. This CDR3 is 14 amino acids long. The CDR3 DNA follows: TGTGCCAGCAGTTTAGAAGGTAGCGGCTACGAGCAGTACGTC. Protein product: CASSLEGSGYEQYV.

V and J are TRBV20-1 and TRBJ1-4, with 12 bases that match TRBD1. Germline assignment: CDR1 DFQATT and CDR2 SNEGSKA (reference sequence). The CDR3 is 16 residues long. The J segment lost 7 bases and the V segment lost 3 bases, leaving 9 bases of the junction unmatched. The CDR3 DNA sequence: TGCAGTGCTAGTTCCGGGACAGGGGGCTTAAGTGAAAAACTGTTTTTT. This translates into CSASSGTGGLSEKLFF.

The rearrangement uses TRBV29-1 and TRBJ2-2; 7 bases align to TRBD2. From germline, CDR1 is SQVTM and CDR2 ANQGSEA. V was pared by 5 bases and J by 7 bases, with 10 bases of the junction left unmatched. The CDR3 loop spans 14 amino acids. The CDR3 here is CSVRREGRSGELFF. CDR3 bases: TGCAGCGTTCGGAGGGAGGGCCGGAGCGGGGAGCTGTTTTTT.

The CDR3 nucleotides are TGTGCCAGCAGACCACAGGGTAATCAGCCCCAGCATTTT. Its translation is CASRPQGNQPQHF. The chain recombines TRBV12-3 or TRBV12-4 with TRBJ1-5; D possibly corresponds to TRBD1 (6 bases). The V end lost 6 bases, the J end lost 4 bases, and 10 bases lay between the germline ends. This CDR3 comprises 13 residues.

The V gene is TRBV9, the J gene TRBJ2-3, with a possible D match to TRBD2 (6 bases). The V gene lost 0 bases and the J gene lost 6 bases, with 11 bases spanning the gap. The length of the CDR3 is 14 residues. The germline gives CDR1 SGDLS, CDR2 YYNGEE. Here the CDR3 reads CASSVGGAGDTQYF. For the CDR3, the DNA is TGTGCCAGCAGCGTAGGCGGGGCTGGGGATACGCAGTATTTT.

The gene calls are TRBV27 and TRBJ1-1; TRBD1 aligns across 7 bases. V dropped 2 bases and J dropped 1; count of bases not matched to a gene: 4. The CDR3 is made up of 15 amino acids. Germline V gene lookup returns CDR1 MNHEY and CDR2 SMNVEV (reference sequence). The CDR3 loop is CASSLSAGGNTEAFF. Written as DNA, the CDR3 is TGTGCCAGCAGTTTAAGTGCAGGGGGGAACACTGAAGCTTTCTTT.

The chain is built from TRBV7-2 and TRBJ1-5; D is perhaps TRBD1 (6 bases). The CDR3 runs to 13 residues. Looked up from germline, CDR1 is SGHTA and CDR2 is FQGNSA. Trimming took 3 bases from V and 7 from J, leaving 10 bases between them. CDR3 in DNA: TGTGCCAGCAGCTTCTCAGGGGACCAGCCCCAGCATTTT. This codes for CASSFSGDQPQHF.

This clone occurred once. CDR3 residues: CASSGGTDTQYF. DNA for the CDR3: TGCGCCAGCAGCGGGGGCACAGATACGCAGTATTTT. V gene TRBV10-2 combines with J gene TRBJ2-3; the D gene is possibly TRBD2 (5 bases). Germline CDR1 is WSHSY and CDR2 is SAAADI. The CDR3 sequence is 12 residues long. The V end was cut by 6 bases, the J end by 1 base, with 5 bases between.

The rearrangement links TRBV25-1 to TRBJ1-2, with D unclear. Germline V gene lookup returns CDR1 MGHDK and CDR2 SYGVNS. The CDR3 has 13 amino acids. The V end lost 4 bases, the J end lost 0 bases, and 6 bases lay between the germline ends. CDR3 bases: TGTGCCAGCAGTGTAGATACTAACTATGGCTACACCTTC. It is translated as CASSVDTNYGYTF.

This clone has only one observation. The rearrangement joins TRBV24-1 to TRBJ2-4, with 11 bases aligning to TRBD1. The junction had 2 bases not matched to a gene; V was cut back by 4 bases and J by 7 bases. Germline CDR1 KGHDR, CDR2 SFDVKD. This CDR3 has 14 amino acids. CDR3 residues: CATSEGQGANIQYF. CDR3 sequence (DNA): TGTGCCACCAGTGAAGGACAGGGGGCGAACATTCAGTACTTC.

This clone appeared a single time. The chain combines TRBV28 with TRBJ2-7; 10 positions match TRBD1. V gave up 1 base and J gave up 3 bases; unmatched junction bases: 6. The CDR3 extends over 16 amino acids. The germline V gene has CDR1 MDHEN and CDR2 SYDVKM. The CDR3 loop reads CASSLSSGQGIYEQYV. Here the CDR3 DNA reads TGTGCCAGCAGTTTATCGTCGGGACAGGGGATCTACGAGCAGTACGTC.

The gene calls are TRBV2 and TRBJ1-5; a possible D gene is TRBD1 (6 bases). CDR1 and CDR2 from the germline V gene are SNHLY and FYNNEI. The ends were cut back, 9 bases at V and 0 bases at J, with 15 bases in the middle. The CDR3 is 15 residues long. In DNA, the CDR3 is TGTGCCAGTGAAGACAGGTCCGTTAGCAATCAGCCCCAGCATTTT. The encoded protein is CASEDRSVSNQPQHF.

This chain links TRBV11-1 with TRBJ2-5; 7 bases agree with TRBD1. Losses at the gene ends were 3 bases for V and 5 bases for J; bases not matched to a gene: 9. Germline CDR1 reads SGHAT; CDR2 reads FQDESV (reference sequence). The CDR3 is 15 residues long. CDR3 protein: CASSLNSGRGETQYF. CDR3 coding DNA: TGTGCCAGCAGCTTGAATAGTGGCAGGGGGGAGACCCAGTACTTC.

The chain combines TRBV6-5 with TRBJ1-3; D gene unclear. CDR3 length: 15 amino acids. V was cut by 1 base and J by 9 bases, with 16 bases left in between. Looked up from germline, CDR1 is MNHEY and CDR2 is SVGAGI. The CDR3, as DNA: TGTGCCAGCAGTTACTATCCCGGGTCTGGTGGCACCATATATTTT. Protein product: CASSYYPGSGGTIYF.

The chain carries TRBV11-3 and TRBJ1-1; 7 bases line up with TRBD1. Looked up from germline, CDR1 is SGHNT and CDR2 is YENEEA. The CDR3 has 14 residues. V was clipped by 5 bases and J by 5 bases; unmatched bases: 8. In DNA, the CDR3 is TGTGCCAGCAGCCCGGAGGGGGCGAGAACTGAAGCTTTCTTT. Amino acid sequence: CASSPEGARTEAFF.